This passage covers 30 T cell receptor beta chains from one sample sequenced in a study of breast tumors, draining lymph nodes, adjacent tissues. MiXCR, run by TCRdb on the multiplex PCR reads, gives a single entry per CDR3 protein. The table lists 45,000 to 65,000 distinct CDR3 sequences, under 50% of them singletons. The specimen was breast tumor tissue. The origin of the receptors is a female donor with breast cancer. Some clones in this sample may be carry-over from other donors' samples.

The V gene is TRBV5-1, the J gene TRBJ2-7; D may be TRBD1 (6 bases). The germline CDR1 and CDR2 sequences are SGHRS and YFSETQ. The V end lost 0 bases, the J end lost 1 base, and 14 bases lay between the germline ends. The CDR3 runs 16 residues. CDR3 loop: CASSLEGFDRSYEQYF. In nucleotides, the CDR3 is TGCGCCAGCAGCTTGGAAGGGTTCGACAGGTCCTACGAGCAGTACTTC. Using reference TRBV5-1 and TRBJ2-7 for the parts outside the CDR3, the full variable domain is KAGVTQTPRYLIKTRGQQVTLSCSPISGHRSVSWYQQTPGQGLQFLFEYFSETQRNKGNFPGRFSGRQFSNSRSEMNVSTLELGDSALYLCASSLEGFDRSYEQYFGPGTRLTVT.

The genes are TRBV2 and TRBJ2-1, with TRBD2 identical over 12 bases. V lost 6 bases and J lost 9; bases outside the gene matches: 3. Germline V gene lookup returns CDR1 SNHLY and CDR2 FYNNEI. The CDR3 is made up of 13 amino acids. The CDR3 DNA follows: TGTGCCAGCAGGCCGGGACTAGCGGGTGAGCAGTTCTTC. This codes for CASRPGLAGEQFF.

This clonotype was seen ten or more times. This CDR3 reads CASSRQGSGNFETQYF. CDR3 DNA: TGTGCCAGCAGCCGGCAGGGTAGCGGGAACTTTGAGACCCAGTACTTC. The chain has TRBV5-6 and TRBJ2-5; 8 bases are a match to TRBD2. J gave up 5 bases and V 4 bases, and 13 bases lay outside the gene matches. CDR1 SGHDT and CDR2 YYEEEE come from the germline V gene. The CDR3 is 16 residues long. The variable domain in full, with the rest retrieved from reference TRBV5-6 and TRBJ2-5, is DAGVTQSPTHLIKTRGQQVTLRCSPKSGHDTVSWYQQALGQGPQFIFQYYEEEERQRGNFPDRFSGHQFPNYSSELNVNALLLGDSALYLCASSRQGSGNFETQYFGPGTRLLVL.

The rearrangement uses TRBV5-1 and TRBJ2-1; D could derive from TRBD1 or TRBD2 (5 bases each). Between the trimmed V and J ends, which lost 9 bases and 9 bases, there was a span of 25 bases. The germline V gene encodes CDR1 SGHRS and CDR2 YFSETQ. There are 15 residues in the CDR3. CDR3 in amino acids: CATTEGRNSYPEQFF. CDR3 in DNA: TGCGCCACTACAGAGGGGCGGAACTCCTACCCTGAGCAGTTCTTC.

There are many counts of this clonotype. V and J are TRBV5-6 and TRBJ2-3; no clear D gene. The germline V gene encodes CDR1 SGHDT and CDR2 YYEEEE. The CDR3 contains 12 residues. Deletions cut 2 bases from V and 6 bases from J, with 7 bases between. CDR3 amino acids: CASSFAGDTQYF. Here the CDR3 DNA reads TGTGCCAGCAGCTTTGCAGGTGATACGCAGTATTTT.

This clonotype was picked up many times. Compared with germline, one end of the junction differs, possibly owing to a read error. The rearrangement joins TRBV7-2 to TRBJ1-2; 9 bases map to TRBD1. This CDR3 comprises 15 residues. Germline CDR1 SGHTA, CDR2 FQGNSA. The CDR3 coding sequence is TGTGCCAGCAGCTTAAGGGACAGGGTTAACTATGACTACACCTTC. This translates into CASSLRDRVNYDYTF.

A few counts support this clonotype. V and J are TRBV13 and TRBJ2-1, with 8 positions matching TRBD2. Germline-derived CDR1 and CDR2 are PRHDT and FYEKMQ (reference sequence). This CDR3 is built from 18 residues. V shed 2 bases and J 2 bases; nucleotides not matched to a gene: 11. CDR3 DNA sequence: TGTGCCAGCAGCTTACCCCTTCGGACTAGCAGGACCTACAATGAGCAGTTCTTC. Amino acids: CASSLPLRTSRTYNEQFF.

This clonotype appeared many times. The chain links TRBV7-9 to TRBJ2-4; D may be TRBD1 or TRBD2 (5 bases each). This CDR3 contains 14 residues. Deletions cut 5 bases from V and 9 bases from J, with 17 bases between. The germline V gene encodes CDR1 SEHNR and CDR2 FQNEAQ (reference sequence). The CDR3 here is CASSQGPGGGIQYF. Written as DNA, the CDR3 is TGTGCCAGCAGCCAGGGACCCGGAGGTGGCATTCAGTACTTC.

The rearrangement joins TRBV6-6 to TRBJ1-4, with D tentatively TRBD1 (6 bases). Germline assignment: CDR1 MNHNY and CDR2 SVGAGI (reference sequence). Between the trimmed V and J ends, which lost 6 bases and 5 bases, there was a span of 19 bases. The CDR3 consists of 16 residues. The CDR3 sequence is CASRQPGERYNEKLFF. For the CDR3, the DNA is TGTGCCAGCAGGCAACCAGGGGAGAGGTACAATGAAAAACTGTTTTTT.

This clonotype occurred many times. The chain has TRBV7-8 and TRBJ2-3, with 7 bases that match TRBD2. Per germline, CDR1 SGHVS and CDR2 FQNEAQ. J gave up 1 base and V 5 bases, and 18 bases lay outside the gene matches. This CDR3 is built from 19 residues. This chain's CDR3 is CASSRLADRGRKGTDTQYF. CDR3 coding DNA: TGTGCCAGCAGCCGACTAGCAGATCGAGGGAGGAAGGGCACAGATACGCAGTATTTT.

This clonotype was seen only once. The chain carries TRBV9 and TRBJ2-7; unclear D gene. Germline V lookup: CDR1 SGDLS, CDR2 YYNGEE. V was cut by 2 bases and J by 3 bases, with 15 bases left in between. The CDR3 totals 15 residues. The CDR3 DNA follows: TGTGCCAGCAGCGTTGAAGACCCTTCGGGCTACGAGCAGTACTTC. It yields the protein CASSVEDPSGYEQYF.

In the case of this clonotype: An end of the junction does not agree with germline; a read error may underlie this. This rearrangement joins TRBV7-2 to TRBJ1-3; D may be TRBD1 (5 bases). Germline V gene sequence: CDR1 SGHTA, CDR2 FQGNSA. This CDR3 contains 15 residues. CDR3 region: CASSFARDSGNTTYF. CDR3 nucleotides: TGTGCCAGCAGCTTTGCCAGGGACTCTGGAAACACCACATATTTT.

This clonotype was counted many times. This chain joins TRBV10-2 and TRBJ2-1, with 8 bases identical to TRBD2. This CDR3 is 16 amino acids long. Germline loops: CDR1 WSHSY, CDR2 SAAADI. The J segment lost 5 bases and the V segment lost 8 bases, leaving 14 bases of the junction unmatched. CDR3 nucleotide sequence: TGCGCCAGCGCCACCCCCCCGGGACTAGTAAACAATGAGCAGTTCTTC. Translating gives CASATPPGLVNNEQFF.

Many counts were recorded for this clonotype. DNA for the CDR3: TGCAGTGCTAGAGATGCGGGCCGAGACTACAATGAGCAGTTCTTC. Amino acids: CSARDAGRDYNEQFF. The chain carries TRBV20-1 and TRBJ2-1; possible D gene TRBD2, 5 bases. This CDR3 contains 15 residues. CDR1 is DFQATT and CDR2 is SNEGSKA in the germline V gene (reference sequence). The ends were cut back, 0 bases at V and 3 bases at J, with 12 bases in the middle.

Sample share makes this clonotype medium-sized. The chain joins TRBV20-1 to TRBJ1-4; 9 nucleotides agree with TRBD1. The germline V gene encodes CDR1 DFQATT and CDR2 SNEGSKA (reference sequence). The J segment lost 7 bases and the V segment lost 3 bases, leaving 3 bases of the junction unmatched. CDR3 length equals 13 residues. The DNA for the CDR3 is TGCAGTGCTAGGAACAGGGGGCCTGAAAAACTGTTTTTT. Residues: CSARNRGPEKLFF.

This chain links TRBV9 with TRBJ2-3; weak D call: TRBD2 (5 bases). Germline V lookup: CDR1 SGDLS, CDR2 YYNGEE. The CDR3 loop spans 14 amino acids. V shed 4 bases and J shed 6 bases, with 15 bases lying between them. CDR3 loop: CASSTLSDTDTQYF. As DNA, the CDR3 is TGTGCCAGCAGCACCCTTAGCGACACTGATACGCAGTATTTT.

The rearrangement links TRBV15 to TRBJ2-5; TRBD2 might be the D (5 bases). The CDR3 contains 13 residues. The V and J ends lost 0 bases and 5 bases respectively, with 7 bases between them. CDR1 LNHNV and CDR2 YYDKDF come from the germline V gene (reference sequence). This chain's CDR3 is CATSRDPGETQYF. The CDR3 region has the DNA TGTGCCACCAGCAGAGATCCGGGGGAGACCCAGTACTTC. The whole variable domain, filled in from reference TRBV15 and TRBJ2-5, reads DAMVIQNPRYQVTQFGKPVTLSCSQTLNHNVMYWYQQKSSQAPKLLFHYYDKDFNNEADTPDNFQSRRPNTSFCFLDIRSPGLGDTAMYLCATSRDPGETQYFGPGTRLLVL.

In the case of this clonotype: The junction and the germline gene differ at one end; a read error may be behind it. The rearrangement uses TRBV5-1 and TRBJ1-5, with D perhaps matching TRBD1 (6 bases). This CDR3 contains 14 residues. Germline-derived CDR1 and CDR2 are SGHRS and YFSETQ. The CDR3 bases are TGCGCCAGCGGCTTGGGGGGGGGCAATCACCCCCAGCATTTT. This translates into CASGLGGGNHPQHF.

This clonotype occurred many times. This sequence joins TRBV4-2 and TRBJ2-5; a weak D match, TRBD2 (5 bases). Between the trimmed V and J ends, which lost 6 bases and 5 bases, there was a span of 16 bases. The CDR3 runs to 14 residues. Germline CDR1 is LGHNA and CDR2 is YNFKEQ. DNA of the CDR3: TGTGCCAGCAGTCGGTCCGGGGAAGGGGAGACCCAGTACTTC. Encoded protein: CASSRSGEGETQYF.

This clonotype was detected a few times. This chain connects TRBV28 to TRBJ2-4; D gene unclear. The V and J ends lost 5 bases and 6 bases respectively, with 14 bases between them. This CDR3 contains 14 residues. From germline, CDR1 is MDHEN and CDR2 SYDVKM. The CDR3 DNA sequence: TGTGCCAGCAGTGGGGAAAGGGTTGGAAACATTCAGTACTTC. It translates to CASSGERVGNIQYF.

This clonotype occurred many times. Its ends do not fully match the called genes, so a read error is possible. The genes are TRBV28 and TRBJ2-7, with D perhaps being TRBD1 or TRBD2 (5 bases each). Germline V CDR1 and CDR2: MDHEN, SYDVKM. This CDR3 region has 14 residues. CDR3 sequence (DNA): TGTGCCAGCTCATTGACCGGGACCTCCCACGAGCAGTACTTC. Its protein product is CASSLTGTSHEQYF.

This clonotype was detected ten times or more. This chain joins TRBV9 and TRBJ2-7, with 10 bases that match TRBD2. In germline, CDR1 is SGDLS, CDR2 YYNGEE. V shed 7 bases, J shed 3 bases, and the junction held 13 bases outside the gene matches. The CDR3 length is 16 residues. Written as DNA, the CDR3 is TGTGCCAGCGCCCGGGCTAGCGGGAGTTCCCTCTACGAGCAGTACTTC. Protein product: CASARASGSSLYEQYF.

This clonotype was seen many times. The V gene is TRBV7-2, the J gene TRBJ1-2; unclear D gene. Germline V gives CDR1 SGHTA, CDR2 FQGNSA. This CDR3 spans 14 amino acids. The V end lost 1 base, the J end lost 5 bases, and 11 bases lay between the germline ends. The CDR3 is CASSLEASRYGYTF. In DNA, the CDR3 is TGTGCCAGCAGCTTAGAGGCGAGTCGATATGGCTACACCTTC.

This clonotype was recorded at least ten times. The chain is built from TRBV7-3 and TRBJ2-5; possibly TRBD1 or TRBD2 for D (5 bases each). V lost 1 base, J lost 5 bases, and 8 bases lay in between. The germline V gene has CDR1 SGHTA and CDR2 FQGTGA. The CDR3 covers 13 residues. CDR3 residues: CASSLNWGETQYF. CDR3 nucleotides: TGTGCCAGCAGCTTAAATTGGGGGGAGACCCAGTACTTC.

The rearrangement uses TRBV7-2 and TRBJ2-5; 10 nucleotides line up with TRBD2. Germline loops: CDR1 SGHTA, CDR2 FQGNSA. V shed 5 bases, J shed 5 bases, and the junction held 5 bases outside the gene matches. This CDR3 is 14 amino acids long. The CDR3 DNA follows: TGTGCCAGCAGCAAGCAACTAGCGGGGGAGACCCAGTACTTC. It is translated as CASSKQLAGETQYF.

V is TRBV7-2 and J is TRBJ2-1; D is ambiguous. V lost 1 base to trimming and J lost 5 bases, with 12 bases between them. CDR1 SGHTA and CDR2 FQGNSA come from the germline V gene. CDR3 size: 15 residues. CDR3 nucleotides: TGTGCCAGCAGCTTAGAACTCGGCCAAGACAATGAGCAGTTCTTC. It yields the protein CASSLELGQDNEQFF.

The chain carries TRBV10-3 and TRBJ2-2; no clear D. The germline V gene has CDR1 ENHRY and CDR2 SYGVKD. The V gene lost 8 bases and the J gene lost 9 bases, with 16 bases spanning the gap. CDR3 length equals 13 residues. CDR3 in amino acids: CAIAQAQPWELFF. DNA of the CDR3: TGTGCCATCGCCCAGGCACAGCCATGGGAGCTGTTTTTT.

About this clonotype itself: The DNA is omitted, as the CDR3 cannot be located on it reliably, and the CDR3 follows TCRdb's listing. The CDR3 reads CASSLTSEGLGQYFGPGTGELFF. The V gene is TRBV12-3 or TRBV12-4, the J gene TRBJ2-2; no check of the table's D call, TRBD1, against the DNA was made. The CDR3 has 23 residues if both end residues are counted.

This clonotype occurred many times. The genes are TRBV2 and TRBJ2-2; D is possibly TRBD1 or TRBD2 (7 bases each). V was cut by 7 bases and J by 6 bases, with 15 bases left in between. There are 14 residues in the CDR3. Germline V gene sequence: CDR1 SNHLY, CDR2 FYNNEI. CDR3 sequence: CASTGGRAPGELFF. The CDR3 DNA follows: TGTGCCAGCACAGGGGGGAGGGCCCCCGGGGAGCTGTTTTTT.

The rearrangement links TRBV4-3 to TRBJ2-3, with D possibly TRBD2 on 5 matching bases. The CDR3 length is 12 residues. The ends were cut back, 4 bases at V and 6 bases at J, with 8 bases in the middle. Germline values: CDR1 LGHNA, CDR2 YSLEER. Here the CDR3 reads CASSPEGDTQYF. CDR3 DNA sequence: TGCGCCAGCAGCCCCGAGGGTGATACGCAGTATTTT.